One and the same sample provided the 2 T cell receptor beta chains below, sequenced in a study of CD8 T cells in Susac syndrome. With random hexamers, reverse transcription was performed on roughly 0.5 to 1 ug of RNA. Via MiXCR, TCRdb re-called the immunoSEQ multiplex PCR reads, giving one row per CDR3 protein. The data show 110,000 to 150,000 distinct CDR3 sequences, nearly 95% seen once. Source material: CD8+ T cells from PBMCs. The receptors derive from a human donor in good health.

The V call is TRBV4-3, the J call TRBJ2-7; 7 nucleotides align to TRBD2. The CDR3 spans 14 residues. Losses at the gene ends were 3 bases for V and 0 bases for J; bases not matched to a gene: 2. Germline V CDR1 and CDR2: LGHNA, YSLEER. The CDR3 here is CASSQGGYSYEQYF. The CDR3 DNA reads TGCGCCAGCAGCCAGGGAGGGTACTCCTACGAGCAGTACTTC.

The rearrangement joins TRBV9 to TRBJ2-7; D possibly corresponds to TRBD1 (8 bases). CDR1 SGDLS and CDR2 YYNGEE come from the germline V gene. V lost 4 bases, J lost 3 bases, and 14 bases lay in between. The CDR3 covers 14 residues. The CDR3 region is CASSSTGDYYEQYF. CDR3 sequence (DNA): TGTGCCAGCAGCTCGACAGGGGACTACTACGAGCAGTACTTC.